This T cell receptor beta chain is from a study of cytomegalovirus exposure and HLA in healthy donors. This PCR relied on a set of 60 Vbeta primers and 13 Jbeta primers. Per the original methods: Some 11 million of the 60 million to 80 million unique TCR beta chains counted in a later analysis were shared. Assay: immunoSEQ multiplex PCR; the TCRdb copy retains only in-frame clones and omits some. The DNA gave D and trimming, while V, J and clone size come from that table. Altogether under 200,000 clones are present, roughly 80% being singletons, with the ten largest covering approximately 0.8%. Healthy bone marrow donors made up the cohort. Study findings and constraints: Being indistinguishable, some V segments were excluded, TRBV6-2 and TRBV6-3 among them.

J lost 2 bases, V lost 0 bases, and 2 bases had no gene match. This CDR3 has 15 amino acids. Germline loops: CDR1 LNHNV, CDR2 YYDKDF (reference sequence). On this clone: Its antigen is undetermined.

Material for sequencing was PBMCs. The chain couples TRBV15 to TRBJ2-7; TRBD1 matches at 9 bases. The TCR comes from a woman aged 18-29 years in good health and CMV-seronegative. CDR3 nucleotides: TGTGCCACCAGCAGAGATCGACAGGGGGCCTACGAGCAGTACTTC. Residues: CATSRDRQGAYEQYF.